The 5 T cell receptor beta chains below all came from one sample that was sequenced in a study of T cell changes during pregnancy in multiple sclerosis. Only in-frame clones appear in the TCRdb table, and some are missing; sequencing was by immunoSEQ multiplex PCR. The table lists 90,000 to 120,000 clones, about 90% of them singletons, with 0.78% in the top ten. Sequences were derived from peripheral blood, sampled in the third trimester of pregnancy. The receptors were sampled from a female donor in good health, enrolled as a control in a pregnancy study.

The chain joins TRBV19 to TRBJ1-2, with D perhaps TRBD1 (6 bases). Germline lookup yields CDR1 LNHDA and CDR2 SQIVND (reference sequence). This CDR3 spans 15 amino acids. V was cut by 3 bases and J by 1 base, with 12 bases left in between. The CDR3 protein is CASSIFRGDNYGYTF. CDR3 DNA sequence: TGTGCCAGTAGTATTTTCAGGGGTGATAACTATGGCTACACCTTC.

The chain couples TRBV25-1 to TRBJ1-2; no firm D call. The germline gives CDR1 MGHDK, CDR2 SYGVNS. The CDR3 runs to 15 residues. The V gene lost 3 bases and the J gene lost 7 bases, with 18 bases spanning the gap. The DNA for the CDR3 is TGTGCCAGCAGTGAGGGAAGGTCGGGGAGACTTGGCTACACCTTC. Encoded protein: CASSEGRSGRLGYTF.

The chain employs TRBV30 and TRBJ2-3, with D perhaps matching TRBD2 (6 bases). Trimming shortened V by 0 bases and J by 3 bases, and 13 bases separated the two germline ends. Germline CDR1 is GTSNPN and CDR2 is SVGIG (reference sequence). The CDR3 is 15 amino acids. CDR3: CAWSVAGSWTDTQYF. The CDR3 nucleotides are TGTGCCTGGAGTGTCGCGGGGTCCTGGACAGATACGCAGTATTTT.

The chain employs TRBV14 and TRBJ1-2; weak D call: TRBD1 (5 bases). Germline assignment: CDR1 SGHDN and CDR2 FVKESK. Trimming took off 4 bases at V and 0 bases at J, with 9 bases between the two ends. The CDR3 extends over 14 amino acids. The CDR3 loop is CASSPRQPNYGYTF. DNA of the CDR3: TGTGCCAGCAGCCCCCGACAGCCTAACTATGGCTACACCTTC.

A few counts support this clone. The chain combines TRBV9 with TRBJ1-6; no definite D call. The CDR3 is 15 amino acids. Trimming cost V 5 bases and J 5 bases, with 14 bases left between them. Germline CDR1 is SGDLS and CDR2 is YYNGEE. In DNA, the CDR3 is TGTGCCAGCAGAACGGGTCCATCTGATAATTCACCCCTCCACTTT. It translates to CASRTGPSDNSPLHF.